This T cell receptor beta chain was sequenced in a study of T cell responses to AZD1222 COVID-19 vaccine. General study points: Along spike, vaccine-associated CD4 TCRs were found throughout, with dominance at 160-218 and 743-854.

About this clone: The antigen is unknown.

TCRdb keeps only in-frame clones here, not all; method: immunoSEQ multiplex PCR. The sample holds some 180,000 clones; about nine tenths are singletons and the top ten take around 1.5%. The trim removed 4 bases at V and 3 bases at J, leaving 13 bases unmatched. Germline CDR1 SGHDN, CDR2 FVKESK. This CDR3 has 17 residues. This receptor was taken from an adult in good health. The sample in question was peripheral blood, obtained on day 0 of AZD1222 vaccination. The chain recombines TRBV14 with TRBJ2-3; 7 bases match TRBD2. The CDR3 region has the DNA TGTGCCAGCAGCCGACCAAGACTAGCAGGGAGTACAGATACGCAGTATTTT. This encodes CASSRPRLAGSTDTQYF.